This TCR beta chain stems from a study of cytomegalovirus exposure and HLA in healthy donors. Whole-study findings and limits: Cytomegalovirus status was reportedly diagnosed by the classifier with high sensitivity and specificity.

As concerns this clone: What it binds is unknown.

The CDR3 sequence is 13 residues long. CDR1 MNHEY and CDR2 SMNVEV come from the germline V gene (reference sequence). The PCR had 60 Vbeta and 13 Jbeta primers. Method: immunoSEQ multiplex PCR; TCRdb's copy keeps in-frame clones and lacks some. The repertoire holds under 90,000 clones, more than 60% seen once, with roughly 3% in the top ten. This TCR came from a man aged 50 to 60 in good health and CMV-seropositive. The chain is built from TRBV27 and TRBJ2-5; the D is unclear. TRBJ2-7 matches the DNA end more closely, so the J call is doubtful. Sequencing input: PBMCs. DNA of the CDR3: TGTGCCAGCAGGTTTCAGGATTCCTACGAGCAGTACTTC. It codes for CASRFQDSYEQYF.